The entry below gives a single T cell receptor (beta chain) sequence along with its context. As processed by the authors: It was from reference gene primer amplification that nucleated cell counts were estimated. Data came from immunoSEQ multiplex PCR; TCRdb stores just in-frame clones and leaves some out. The DNA was the basis for D and trimming; V, J and clone size are from that table. The table has 100,000 to 150,000 clones, approximately 80% seen once; the top ten hold roughly 9%. The data derive from a study of blood T cell repertoires in COVID-19. Turning to the study itself: Both acute and convalescent COVID-19 samples were obtained from the United States, Italy and Spain. Sample material is recorded as cDNA or gDNA derived from T cells, B-cell-depleted T cells, or PBMCs.

There are 17 residues in the CDR3. Germline V gene lookup returns CDR1 GTSNPN and CDR2 SVGIG (reference sequence). Deletions cut 3 bases from V and 8 bases from J, with 28 bases between. J is TRBJ1-2 and V is TRBV30; a weak D match, TRBD1 (6 bases). This sequence was found in a man aged 35-49 years with active or convalescent COVID-19. The material sequenced was peripheral blood. CDR3 sequence: CAWSRLPPDGGRTGYTF. In DNA form, the CDR3 reads TGTGCCTGGAGCCGACTTCCGCCGGACGGGGGGCGCACGGGCTACACCTTC.